This paragraph reports one T cell receptor beta chain. Both TRBC1 and TRBC2 were covered by a beta constant-region primer of two equimolar oligonucleotides. From the UMI-ligation and nested PCR reads, TCRdb called clonotypes with MiXCR, one entry per CDR3 protein. The sample carries around 90,000 distinct CDR3 sequences, around 6.5% recorded once. This sample is drawn from a study of naive and memory T cell subsets. Alpha and beta libraries were amplified separately from the second PCR onward. Sequential positive selection took CD4 T cells first, then CD8 T cells. With V trimmed by 2 bases and J by 4 bases, 4 bases remained unmatched. There are 16 residues in the CDR3. CDR1 and CDR2 from the germline V gene are LNHNV and YYDKDF (reference sequence).

The clonotype comes from a human donor in good health. The gene calls are TRBV15 and TRBJ2-2; TRBD1 aligns across 10 bases. Material: central memory CD4+ T cells from blood. In DNA, the CDR3 is TGTGCCACCAGCAGAACGGGGACAGGGGTCACCGGGGAGCTGTTTTTT. This codes for CATSRTGTGVTGELFF. Together with reference TRBV15 and TRBJ2-2, the CDR3 gives the full variable domain: DAMVIQNPRYQVTQFGKPVTLSCSQTLNHNVMYWYQQKSSQAPKLLFHYYDKDFNNEADTPDNFQSRRPNTSFCFLDIRSPGLGDTAMYLCATSRTGTGVTGELFFGEGSRLTVL.